This is a list of T cell receptor beta chains from one sample in a study of CD8 T cells in Susac syndrome. From the immunoSEQ multiplex PCR reads, TCRdb called clonotypes with MiXCR, one entry per CDR3 protein. The sample includes a few hundred thousand distinct CDR3 sequences, nearly 97% of them seen just once. Sequencing used CD4+ T cells from PBMCs. The receptors were sampled from a human donor with multiple sclerosis. Both conserved end residues are trimmed from each CDR3. Fields, in order: D gene, J gene, V gene, CDR3 protein. D genes are given only for firm matches.

NA | TRBJ1-2 | TRBV28 | ASSPQAKGWYGYT
NA | TRBJ1-5 | TRBV27 | ASSLFAGELGGQPQH
NA | TRBJ2-7 | TRBV6-5 | ATRWGISYEQY
NA | TRBJ1-2 | TRBV2 | ASSVFTGYGYT
NA | TRBJ2-6 | TRBV14 | ASSIWTESSGANVLT
TRBD2 | TRBJ2-1 | TRBV25-1 | ASRRTSGGAGEQF
NA | TRBJ2-7 | TRBV30 | AWSLNYEQY
NA | TRBJ2-1 | TRBV5-4 | ASSSPWSHEQF
NA | TRBJ2-2 | TRBV5-4 | ASSLVRGANTGELF
NA | TRBJ2-5 | TRBV10-3 | ATKPGHDGETQY
NA | TRBJ2-4 | TRBV12-3/TRBV12-4 | ASSLATTKNIQY
NA | TRBJ1-5 | TRBV20-1 | SARDWGRNQPQH
NA | TRBJ1-2 | TRBV12-5 | ASGQGDGYT
NA | TRBJ2-6 | TRBV29-1 | SVEERTGANVLT
NA | TRBJ2-1 | TRBV29-1 | SARQRASTAEQF
NA | TRBJ2-3 | TRBV4-1 | ASSQQGPVDTQY
NA | TRBJ2-1 | TRBV29-1 | SVSPLGSSYNEQF
NA | TRBJ2-3 | TRBV3-1 | ASSFSGRDTQY
TRBD2 | TRBJ2-1 | TRBV27 | ASSLSGLAGYKQF
NA | TRBJ2-1 | TRBV15 | ATSRDRRNEQF
NA | TRBJ2-1 | TRBV10-3 | AISLGPYNEQF
NA | TRBJ1-2 | TRBV27 | ASSLSGGYGYT
NA | TRBJ1-1 | TRBV30 | AWSVQVNTEAF
NA | TRBJ1-2 | TRBV18 | ASSPQGASGYT
TRBD2 | TRBJ2-5 | TRBV28 | ASSPSGLAGSGQETQY
NA | TRBJ1-5 | TRBV20-1 | SASNWARDYQPQH
NA | TRBJ1-2 | TRBV2 | ASPTVYGYT
NA | TRBJ2-5 | TRBV12-5 | ASGLGPGTQY
NA | TRBJ1-1 | TRBV3-1 | ASSQGTGGTEAF
TRBD1 | TRBJ2-5 | TRBV5-1 | ASTQPGGVLETQY
NA | TRBJ2-3 | TRBV20-1 | MCSADTQY
TRBD1 | TRBJ2-7 | TRBV20-1 | SARGVAGGEQY
NA | TRBJ2-1 | TRBV5-4 | AGKRDRKQF
NA | TRBJ1-1 | TRBV2 | ASSDSRNTEAF
NA | TRBJ1-5 | TRBV29-1 | SVAPGGRNQPQH
TRBD2 | TRBJ2-5 | TRBV9 | ASSVGSSGATGTQY
NA | TRBJ2-1 | TRBV3-1 | APHLPIWYNEQF
TRBD2 | TRBJ2-7 | TRBV7-2 | ASSRGGSEQY
TRBD2 | TRBJ2-7 | TRBV15 | ATSRVSSGAYEQY
NA | TRBJ2-1 | TRBV7-9 | ASSREGFEQF
TRBD2 | TRBJ2-7 | TRBV19 | ASSMPRDYSYEQY
TRBD2 | TRBJ2-7 | TRBV20-1 | SADGLAGVYEQY
TRBD1 | TRBJ1-4 | TRBV4-2 | ASSQDPQGANEKLF
TRBD2 | TRBJ2-7 | TRBV7-6 | ASKGGGSEQY
TRBD2 | TRBJ2-5 | TRBV6-5 | ASSTVAGRGTQY
NA | TRBJ2-7 | TRBV5-1 | ASSPDAYSYEQY
NA | TRBJ1-2 | TRBV28 | ASSSPYGYT
NA | TRBJ2-1 | TRBV2 | ASSEHAEQF
NA | TRBJ2-1 | TRBV15 | AIASGSSYNEQF
NA | TRBJ1-1 | TRBV29-1 | SVEEQGGLNTEAF
NA | TRBJ2-1 | TRBV23-1 | ASTTPERGSWNEQF
NA | TRBJ2-1 | TRBV5-1 | ASGQSGPSYNEQF
NA | TRBJ2-6 | TRBV29-1 | SVASTGANVLT
NA | TRBJ1-2 | TRBV27 | ASSFMGDYGYT
TRBD2 | TRBJ2-3 | TRBV11-1 | ASRDSGSTDTQY
NA | TRBJ1-5 | TRBV20-1 | SARIGRTNQPQH
NA | TRBJ2-5 | TRBV15 | ATSREDQETQY